A selection of T cell receptor beta chains follows, all from one sample in a study of cytomegalovirus exposure and HLA in healthy donors. Assay used: immunoSEQ multiplex PCR; TCRdb lists only in-frame clones, some missing. The sample holds over 130,000 clones, more than 75% seen once. Sequenced sample: PBMCs. These receptors were obtained from a man aged 18-30 years in good health and CMV-seropositive. Both conserved end residues are part of each CDR3. D genes are given only for firm matches. Size values are once, few and many counts, or a class for expanded clones, and some rows have none.

D: NA; J: TRBJ2-1; size: NA; V: TRBV6-6; DNA: TGTGCCAGCAGTTACGACAGCTCCTACAATGAGCAGTTCTTC; CDR3: CASSYDSSYNEQFF
D: TRBD2; J: TRBJ2-3; size: NA; V: TRBV2; DNA: TGTGCCAGCAGTTTTGGACTAGCGGGTAGCACAGATACGCAGTATTTT; CDR3: CASSFGLAGSTDTQYF
D: TRBD1; J: TRBJ2-7; size: few; V: TRBV10-2; DNA: TGCGCCAGCAGTCAGCAGGGGGTCACCTACGAGCAGTACTTC; CDR3: CASSQQGVTYEQYF
D: TRBD1; J: TRBJ2-7; size: NA; V: TRBV7-6; DNA: TGTGCCAGCAGCGTCGGGACAGAACTATACGAGCAGTACTTC; CDR3: CASSVGTELYEQYF
D: TRBD1; J: TRBJ1-2; size: many; V: TRBV9; DNA: TGTGCCAGCAGCGTCGCCGACAGGGCCCTCTATGGCTACACCTTC; CDR3: CASSVADRALYGYTF
D: NA; J: TRBJ1-1; size: NA; V: TRBV27; DNA: TGTGCCAGCAGCCTTCTAGTCCCCCGGGGGAACACTGAAGCTTTCTTT; CDR3: CASSLLVPRGNTEAFF
D: NA; J: TRBJ1-5; size: few; V: TRBV2; DNA: TGTGCCAGCACTCAGGGGCGCATGGGTCAGCCCCAGCATTTT; CDR3: CASTQGRMGQPQHF
D: NA; J: TRBJ1-2; size: NA; V: TRBV7-9; DNA: TGTGCCAGCAGCTCCCCCTTGGGGCGGGGAGACTATGGCTACACCTTC; CDR3: CASSSPLGRGDYGYTF
D: TRBD2; J: TRBJ2-7; size: NA; V: TRBV5-1; DNA: TGCGCCAGCAGCTTGAGAGGGGGACTAGCGGACTACGAGCAGTACTTC; CDR3: CASSLRGGLADYEQYF
D: TRBD1; J: TRBJ1-4; size: NA; V: TRBV5-1; DNA: TGCGCCAGCAGCCAAAACAGGGGCGGCAGGGAAGATAATGAAAAACTGTTTTTT; CDR3: CASSQNRGGREDNEKLFF
D: TRBD2; J: TRBJ2-7; size: NA; V: TRBV6-6; DNA: TGTGCCAGCAGTTACTCGGCGGGAGTTCAATACGAGCAGTACTTC; CDR3: CASSYSAGVQYEQYF
D: TRBD1; J: TRBJ1-5; size: NA; V: TRBV12-5; DNA: TGTGCTAGTGGTTTAATCAAGGCAGTGAAGGACAGGTACAATCAGCCCCAGCATTTT; CDR3: CASGLIKAVKDRYNQPQHF
D: TRBD2; J: TRBJ2-5; size: NA; V: TRBV9; DNA: TGTGCCAGCAGCGTAGTAGCGGGGGGCCAAGAGACCCAGTACTTC; CDR3: CASSVVAGGQETQYF
D: NA; J: TRBJ2-2; size: NA; V: TRBV11-3; DNA: TGTGCCAGCAGCTTAGCGGGTAGGACCGGGGAGCTGTTTTTT; CDR3: CASSLAGRTGELFF
D: NA; J: TRBJ2-2; size: NA; V: TRBV19; DNA: TGTGCCAGTAGTGCGGGATCCTTAATCACCGGGGAGCTGTTTTTT; CDR3: CASSAGSLITGELFF
D: TRBD1; J: TRBJ2-1; size: NA; V: TRBV5-6; DNA: TGTGCCAGCAGCTTGGCACAGGGGGCGCTCAATGAGCAGTTCTTC; CDR3: CASSLAQGALNEQFF
D: TRBD2; J: TRBJ2-1; size: NA; V: TRBV7-3; DNA: TGTGCCAGCAGTCCTAAGCGGGGTCTACCCTACAATGAGCAGTTCTTC; CDR3: CASSPKRGLPYNEQFF
D: NA; J: TRBJ2-3; size: NA; V: TRBV30; DNA: TGTGCCTGGACCTGGCCGGGACTTCTACTCACAGATACGCAGTATTTT; CDR3: CAWTWPGLLLTDTQYF
D: TRBD2; J: TRBJ2-5; size: NA; V: TRBV14; DNA: TGTGCCAGCAGCCAAGGGGTTACTAGCGCCGAAGAGACCCAGTACTTC; CDR3: CASSQGVTSAEETQYF
D: NA; J: TRBJ1-1; size: once; V: TRBV18; DNA: TGTGCCAGCTCACCAACCGTAGGGAGTACTGAAGCTTTCTTT; CDR3: CASSPTVGSTEAFF
D: NA; J: TRBJ2-1; size: NA; V: TRBV6-4; DNA: TGTGCCAGCAGTGTAGGCACAGGTATCTACAATGAGCAGTTCTTC; CDR3: CASSVGTGIYNEQFF
D: NA; J: TRBJ2-2; size: once; V: TRBV6-5; DNA: TGTGCCAGCAGTTACGTGAGAGGGCGCACCGGGGAGCTGTTTTTT; CDR3: CASSYVRGRTGELFF
D: NA; J: TRBJ2-7; size: once; V: TRBV18; DNA: TGTGCCAGCTCCCAGGTCCCCCACGAGCAGTACTTC; CDR3: CASSQVPHEQYF
D: TRBD2; J: TRBJ2-3; size: once; V: TRBV5-1; DNA: TGCGCCAGCAGCGGCCGGACTAGCGAGTACACAGATACGCAGTATTTT; CDR3: CASSGRTSEYTDTQYF
D: NA; J: TRBJ1-1; size: NA; V: TRBV5-1; DNA: TGCGCCAGCAGCTTGGTTGCAGGGGCGACGTTAAACACTGAAGCTTTCTTT; CDR3: CASSLVAGATLNTEAFF
D: NA; J: TRBJ2-7; size: NA; V: TRBV12-2; DNA: TGTGCAAGTCGCTACAGGATTTGGGCGGTCGAGCAGTACTTC; CDR3: CASRYRIWAVEQYF
D: NA; J: TRBJ2-7; size: NA; V: TRBV4-1; DNA: TGCGCCAGCAGCCAAGGTCCCTACCGCTCAGGCCACTACGAGCAGTACTTC; CDR3: CASSQGPYRSGHYEQYF
D: NA; J: TRBJ1-1; size: NA; V: TRBV4-2; DNA: TGTGCCAGCAGCCAAGTAGGCAGCGAGAACACTGAAGCTTTCTTT; CDR3: CASSQVGSENTEAFF
D: NA; J: TRBJ2-7; size: NA; V: TRBV21-1; DNA: TGTGCCAGCAGCAATGGTCAGATGAGGACCTACGAGCAGTACTTC; CDR3: CASSNGQMRTYEQYF
D: NA; J: TRBJ1-6; size: few; V: TRBV7-8; DNA: TGTGCCAGCAGCTTACAGGGGCTCGGTAATTCACCCCTCCACTTT; CDR3: CASSLQGLGNSPLHF
D: TRBD1; J: TRBJ2-2; size: NA; V: TRBV6-6; DNA: TGTGCCAGCAGTTACTCAGGGGGCGGTAATGGCGGGGAGCTGTTTTTT; CDR3: CASSYSGGGNGGELFF
D: NA; J: TRBJ1-1; size: once; V: TRBV6-1; DNA: TGTGCCAGCCGCAGGGGGAACACTGAAGCTTTCTTT; CDR3: CASRRGNTEAFF
D: NA; J: TRBJ2-7; size: NA; V: TRBV5-6; DNA: TGTGCCAGCAGCTTGGACAGGTGGCCTACCGAGCAGTACTTC; CDR3: CASSLDRWPTEQYF
D: NA; J: TRBJ1-1; size: NA; V: TRBV5-4; DNA: TGTGCCAGCAGCCGAGGTGCCGGGGATTTGAACACTGAAGCTTTCTTT; CDR3: CASSRGAGDLNTEAFF
D: TRBD1; J: TRBJ1-6; size: NA; V: TRBV19; DNA: TGTGCCAGCAAGAGGACAGGGGAGTCCTATAATTCACCCCTCCACTTT; CDR3: CASKRTGESYNSPLHF
D: NA; J: TRBJ1-2; size: many; V: TRBV9; DNA: TGTGCCAGCAGCCCCGGTGTGACATCAGAACGCTACACCTTC; CDR3: CASSPGVTSERYTF
D: NA; J: TRBJ2-7; size: NA; V: TRBV7-9; DNA: TGTGCCAGCAGCTCTACGGGACACGTCACCTACGAGCAGTACTTC; CDR3: CASSSTGHVTYEQYF
D: TRBD1; J: TRBJ2-2; size: NA; V: TRBV9; DNA: TGTGCCAGCAGCGTAGGACAGGGGGCCGACGGGGAGCTGTTTTTT; CDR3: CASSVGQGADGELFF
D: NA; J: TRBJ2-7; size: NA; V: TRBV28; DNA: TGTGCCAGCATGCAGGGTTACGAGCAGTACTTC; CDR3: CASMQGYEQYF
D: NA; J: TRBJ1-5; size: NA; V: TRBV30; DNA: TGTGCCTGGGCTAGAAGTAGCAATCAGCCCCAGCATTTT; CDR3: CAWARSSNQPQHF
D: NA; J: TRBJ2-7; size: NA; V: TRBV10-1; DNA: TGCGCCAGCAGTGTTGACCGTGGGTTGGGACTTAGGTTCTACGAGCAGTACTTC; CDR3: CASSVDRGLGLRFYEQYF
D: NA; J: TRBJ1-2; size: NA; V: TRBV10-1; DNA: TGCGCCAGCAGTGGGGGCGGGGTCTATGGCTACACCTTC; CDR3: CASSGGGVYGYTF
D: NA; J: TRBJ2-3; size: once; V: TRBV29-1; DNA: TGCAGCGCCATACCCTCTAGGGATACGCAGTATTTT; CDR3: CSAIPSRDTQYF
D: TRBD2; J: TRBJ2-7; size: NA; V: TRBV11-2; DNA: TGTGCCAGCAGCTTGTCCGGGACTAGCGGGAAGCTGCGGTACTTC; CDR3: CASSLSGTSGKLRYF
D: TRBD1; J: TRBJ1-2; size: NA; V: TRBV2; DNA: TGTGCCAGCAGTGAGTTGGACAGGAACTATGGCTACACCTTC; CDR3: CASSELDRNYGYTF
D: TRBD2; J: TRBJ2-3; size: NA; V: TRBV5-8; DNA: TGTGCCAGCAGCTGGCCCGGGACTAGTTCAGATACGCAGTATTTT; CDR3: CASSWPGTSSDTQYF